The 4 T cell receptor beta chains below come from one sample, sequenced in a study of blood T cell repertoires in COVID-19. Produced via immunoSEQ multiplex PCR; TCRdb's table is partial and in-frame only. This sample carries about 140,000 clones, 85% to 90% of them seen once, and the ten largest clones take 8% to 13%. Sequencing used peripheral blood. These receptors all stem from a woman aged 80 or over with acute or convalescent COVID-19.

The chain couples TRBV19 to TRBJ1-3; 7 bases are shared with TRBD1. J was trimmed by 11 bases and V by 3 bases; bases with no gene match: 13. Per the germline V gene, CDR1 is LNHDA and CDR2 is SQIVND (reference sequence). This CDR3 comprises 15 residues. This CDR3 reads CASSIPGTVRGAIYF. Written as DNA, the CDR3 is TGTGCCAGTAGTATCCCCGGGACAGTACGCGGTGCCATATATTTT.

The CDR3 DNA reads TGTGCCAGCAGTTGGGACAGGTCAGGAAACACCATATATTTT. Amino acids: CASSWDRSGNTIYF. The chain is built from TRBV6-5 and TRBJ1-3, with 8 nucleotides matching TRBD1. CDR3 length: 14 amino acids. Trimming at V came to 4 bases and at J to 4 bases, leaving 3 bases not matched to a gene. Germline V CDR1 and CDR2: MNHEY, SVGAGI.

The chain is built from TRBV6-5 and TRBJ2-3, with 9 bases matching TRBD1. Germline V CDR1 and CDR2: MNHEY, SVGAGI. The ends lost 5 bases at V and 6 bases at J; junction bases unmatched: 6. CDR3 size: 14 residues. CDR3: CASSRDRDRDTQYF. The CDR3 region has the DNA TGTGCCAGCAGTCGGGACAGGGATCGGGATACGCAGTATTTT.

The J gene is TRBJ1-3, the V gene TRBV14, with D unclear. This CDR3 region has 16 residues. Between the trimmed V and J ends, which lost 0 bases and 0 bases, there was a span of 9 bases. Germline V gives CDR1 SGHDN, CDR2 FVKESK. The CDR3 is CASSQEALFSGNTIYF. The CDR3 DNA follows: TGTGCCAGCAGCCAAGAGGCCCTTTTCTCTGGAAACACCATATATTTT.